This record looks at one T cell receptor beta chain sequence and its context. Study processing details: Amplification with reference gene primers provided the estimates of nucleated cell counts. TCRdb keeps only in-frame clones here, not all; method: immunoSEQ multiplex PCR. Clone size and V and J calls were adopted from that table, with D and trimming inferred from the DNA. Among roughly 160,000 clones listed, about 86% were seen once. This sample is drawn from a study of blood T cell repertoires in COVID-19. Study as a whole: From the United States, Italy and Spain came samples of acute and convalescent COVID-19.

The receptor's source is a man in his sixties with acute or convalescent COVID-19. The sample was peripheral blood.

The CDR3: CASSKPTGYGYTF. CDR3 bases: TGTGCCAGCAGCAAACCGACGGGGTATGGCTACACCTTC. This chain joins TRBV5-4 and TRBJ1-2; D uncertain. With 4 bases removed from V and 5 bases from J, the gap between germline ends came to 12 bases. Germline-derived CDR1 and CDR2 are SGHNT and YYREEE (reference sequence). This CDR3 has 13 residues.